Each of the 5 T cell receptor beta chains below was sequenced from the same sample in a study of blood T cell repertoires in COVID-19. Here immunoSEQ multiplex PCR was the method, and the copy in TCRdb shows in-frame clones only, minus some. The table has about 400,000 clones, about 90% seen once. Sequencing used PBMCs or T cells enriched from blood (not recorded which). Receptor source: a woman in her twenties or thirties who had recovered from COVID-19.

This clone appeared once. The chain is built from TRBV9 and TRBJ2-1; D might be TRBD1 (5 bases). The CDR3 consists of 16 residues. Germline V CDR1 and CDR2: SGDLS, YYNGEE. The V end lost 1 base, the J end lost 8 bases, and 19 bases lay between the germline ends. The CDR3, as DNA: TGTGCCAGCAGCGTAACGGACGGCTATTTAGGGGATGAGCAGTTCTTC. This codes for CASSVTDGYLGDEQFF.

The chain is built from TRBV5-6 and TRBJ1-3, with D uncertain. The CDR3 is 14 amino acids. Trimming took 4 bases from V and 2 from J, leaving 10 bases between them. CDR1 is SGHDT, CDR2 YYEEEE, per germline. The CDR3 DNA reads TGTGCCAGCAGCCACTCCGGGACTGGAAACACCATATATTTT. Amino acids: CASSHSGTGNTIYF. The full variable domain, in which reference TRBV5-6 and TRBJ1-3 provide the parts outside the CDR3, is DAGVTQSPTHLIKTRGQQVTLRCSPKSGHDTVSWYQQALGQGPQFIFQYYEEEERQRGNFPDRFSGHQFPNYSSELNVNALLLGDSALYLCASSHSGTGNTIYFGEGSWLTVV.

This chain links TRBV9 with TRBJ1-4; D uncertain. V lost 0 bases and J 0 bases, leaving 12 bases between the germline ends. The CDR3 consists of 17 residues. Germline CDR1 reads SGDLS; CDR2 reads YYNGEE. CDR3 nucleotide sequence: TGTGCCAGCAGCGTAGTATCCAGGCGAACAACTAATGAAAAACTGTTTTTT. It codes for CASSVVSRRTTNEKLFF.

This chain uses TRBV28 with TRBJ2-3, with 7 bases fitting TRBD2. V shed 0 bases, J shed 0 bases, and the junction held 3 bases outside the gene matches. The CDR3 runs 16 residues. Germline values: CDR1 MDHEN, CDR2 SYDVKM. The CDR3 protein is CASSLWSSGSTDTQYF. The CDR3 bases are TGTGCCAGCAGTTTATGGTCTAGCGGTAGCACAGATACGCAGTATTTT.

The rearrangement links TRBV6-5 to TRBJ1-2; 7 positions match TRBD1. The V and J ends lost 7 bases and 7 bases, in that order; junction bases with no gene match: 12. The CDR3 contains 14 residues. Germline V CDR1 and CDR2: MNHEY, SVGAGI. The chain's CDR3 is CASNALGGAFGYTF. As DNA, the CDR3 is TGTGCCAGCAATGCCTTAGGGGGCGCTTTTGGCTACACCTTC.